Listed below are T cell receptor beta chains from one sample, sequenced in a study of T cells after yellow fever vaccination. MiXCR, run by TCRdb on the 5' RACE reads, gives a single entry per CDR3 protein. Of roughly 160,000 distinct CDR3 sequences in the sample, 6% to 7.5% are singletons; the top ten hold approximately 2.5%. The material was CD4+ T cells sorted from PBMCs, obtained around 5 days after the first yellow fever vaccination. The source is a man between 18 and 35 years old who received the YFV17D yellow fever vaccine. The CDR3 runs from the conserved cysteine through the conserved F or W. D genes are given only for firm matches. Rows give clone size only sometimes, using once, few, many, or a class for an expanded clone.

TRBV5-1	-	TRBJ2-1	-	CASSLGLGSYNEQFF	TGCGCCAGCAGCTTGGGGCTGGGGAGCTACAATGAGCAGTTCTTC
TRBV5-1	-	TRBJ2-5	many	CASSSPRAAQETQYF	TGCGCCAGCAGCAGCCCCAGGGCGGCTCAAGAGACCCAGTACTTC
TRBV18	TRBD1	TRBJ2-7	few	CASSQGAQTYEQYF	TGTGCCAGCTCACAGGGGGCGCAGACCTACGAGCAGTACTTC
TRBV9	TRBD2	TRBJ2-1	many	CASSASSGSYNEQFF	TGTGCCAGCAGCGCTTCTAGCGGGAGTTACAATGAGCAGTTCTTC
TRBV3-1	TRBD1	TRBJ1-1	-	CASSHGDSQAFF	TGTGCCAGCAGCCATGGGGACAGCCAAGCTTTCTTT
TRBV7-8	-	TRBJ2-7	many	CASSANPGLEQYF	TGTGCCAGCAGCGCCAACCCAGGGCTCGAGCAGTACTTC
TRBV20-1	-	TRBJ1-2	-	CSVPAPYGYTF	TGCAGTGTCCCGGCCCCATATGGCTACACCTTC
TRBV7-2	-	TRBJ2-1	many	CASRRDNYYNEQFF	TGTGCCAGCAGACGGGACAACTATTACAATGAGCAGTTCTTC
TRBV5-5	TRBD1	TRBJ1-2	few	CASSLEQGQGASGYTF	TGTGCCAGCAGCTTGGAACAGGGACAGGGGGCGAGTGGCTACACCTTC
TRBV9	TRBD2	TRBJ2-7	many	CASSVVGEAGSKQYF	TGTGCCAGCAGCGTAGTCGGAGAAGCGGGGAGTAAGCAGTACTTC
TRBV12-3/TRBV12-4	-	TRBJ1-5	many	CASSPWTAGDQPQHF	TGTGCCAGCAGTCCGTGGACGGCCGGGGATCAGCCCCAGCATTTT
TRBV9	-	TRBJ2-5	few	CASGGGAKETQYF	TGTGCCAGCGGAGGGGGGGCCAAAGAGACCCAGTACTTC
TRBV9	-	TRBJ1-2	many	CASSPQEGRNYGYTF	TGTGCCAGCAGCCCCCAGGAGGGCAGGAACTATGGCTACACCTTC
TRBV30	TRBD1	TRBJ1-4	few	CAWRVQGAEKLFF	TGTGCCTGGAGGGTGCAGGGGGCCGAAAAACTGTTTTTT
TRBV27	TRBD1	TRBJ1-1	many	CASRRQGANPEAFF	TGTGCCAGCAGGCGGCAGGGGGCGAATCCTGAAGCTTTCTTT
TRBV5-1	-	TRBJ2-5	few	CASALGGMRETQYF	TGCGCCAGCGCCCTTGGGGGGATGAGGGAGACCCAGTACTTC
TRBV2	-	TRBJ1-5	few	CASSWDAGNQPQHF	TGTGCCAGCAGTTGGGACGCGGGCAATCAGCCCCAGCATTTT
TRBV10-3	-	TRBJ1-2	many	CAISESANYGYTF	TGTGCCATCAGTGAGTCGGCTAACTATGGCTACACCTTC
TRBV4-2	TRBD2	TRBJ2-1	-	CASSQVRIGSGGAGSYNEQFF	TGTGCCAGCAGCCAAGTAAGGATCGGTAGCGGGGGGGCAGGATCTTACAATGAGCAGTTCTTC
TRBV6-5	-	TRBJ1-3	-	CASSYSVVAGTAGNTIYF	TGTGCCAGCAGTTACTCGGTCGTCGCCGGAACGGCTGGAAACACCATATATTTT
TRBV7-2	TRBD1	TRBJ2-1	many	CASTHKGALGAYNEQFF	TGTGCCAGCACCCACAAGGGGGCCCTTGGCGCCTACAATGAGCAGTTCTTC
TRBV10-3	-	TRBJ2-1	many	CAIRVKGERTYNEQFF	TGTGCCATCAGAGTTAAGGGAGAGAGGACCTACAATGAGCAGTTCTTC
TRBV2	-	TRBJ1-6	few	CASRGLAYNSPLHF	TGTGCCAGCAGGGGCCTCGCCTATAATTCACCCCTCCACTTT
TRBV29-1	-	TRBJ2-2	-	CSVDRTNTGELFF	TGCAGCGTTGACAGGACAAACACCGGGGAGCTGTTTTTT
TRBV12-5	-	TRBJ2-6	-	CASGSTPGFSGANVLTF	TGTGCTAGTGGTTCCACCCCAGGGTTTTCAGGGGCCAACGTCCTGACTTTC
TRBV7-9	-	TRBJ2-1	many	CASSLAGGYNEQFF	TGTGCCAGCAGCTTAGCGGGGGGTTACAATGAGCAGTTCTTC
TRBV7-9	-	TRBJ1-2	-	CASTPGTNYGYTF	TGTGCCAGCACCCCAGGCACCAACTATGGCTACACCTTC
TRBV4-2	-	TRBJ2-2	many	CASSQGAVNTGELFF	TGTGCCAGCAGCCAGGGGGCAGTGAACACCGGGGAGCTGTTTTTT
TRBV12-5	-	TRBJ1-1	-	CASGSPEAFF	TGTGCTAGTGGTTCACCTGAAGCTTTCTTT
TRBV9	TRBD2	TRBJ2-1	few	CASSVPGTSANEQFF	TGTGCCAGCAGCGTTCCCGGGACTAGCGCAAATGAGCAGTTCTTC
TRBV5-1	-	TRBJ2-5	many	CASSLPEETQYF	TGCGCCAGCAGCTTGCCAGAAGAGACCCAGTACTTC
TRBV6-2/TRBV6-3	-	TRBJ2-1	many	CASNLDSSYNEQFF	TGTGCCAGCAACTTAGACAGCTCCTACAATGAGCAGTTCTTC
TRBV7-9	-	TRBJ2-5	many	CASSPGAVFETQYF	TGTGCCAGCAGCCCGGGGGCAGTTTTCGAGACCCAGTACTTC
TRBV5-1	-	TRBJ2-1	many	CASSSEPGGTVSEQFF	TGCGCCAGCAGCTCCGAACCGGGCGGGACAGTCAGTGAGCAGTTCTTC
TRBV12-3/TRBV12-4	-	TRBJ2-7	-	CASSYRSYEQYF	TGTGCCAGCAGTTACAGGTCCTACGAGCAGTACTTC
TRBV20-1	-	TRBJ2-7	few	CSAKRGKSSYEQYF	TGCAGTGCAAAACGGGGAAAGAGCTCCTACGAGCAGTACTTC
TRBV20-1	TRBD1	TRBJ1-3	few	CSAEGQGRVRGNTIYF	TGCAGTGCCGAGGGACAGGGAAGGGTTAGAGGAAACACCATATATTTT
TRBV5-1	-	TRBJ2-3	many	CASSTDPQTYTDTQYF	TGCGCCAGCAGCACAGACCCCCAGACCTACACAGATACGCAGTATTTT
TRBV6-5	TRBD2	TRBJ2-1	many	CASSNTAGGSYNEQFF	TGTGCCAGCAGTAACACCGCGGGGGGGTCCTACAATGAGCAGTTCTTC
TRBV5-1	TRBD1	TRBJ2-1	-	CASSDPGQGADEQFF	TGCGCCAGCAGCGATCCGGGACAGGGGGCCGATGAGCAGTTCTTC
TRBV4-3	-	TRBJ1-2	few	CASSHLLLGSPYGYTF	TGCGCCAGCAGCCACCTACTTTTAGGCTCACCCTATGGCTACACCTTC
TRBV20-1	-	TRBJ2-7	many	CSAPHVGAVAGEQYF	TGCAGTGCTCCCCATGTTGGGGCGGTGGCAGGCGAGCAGTACTTC
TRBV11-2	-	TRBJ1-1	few	CASTRDRVNTEAFF	TGTGCCAGCACGCGGGACCGAGTGAACACTGAAGCTTTCTTT
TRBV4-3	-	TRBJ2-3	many	CASSPFPGTGGTDTQYF	TGCGCCAGCAGCCCCTTTCCCGGGACTGGGGGCACAGATACGCAGTATTTT
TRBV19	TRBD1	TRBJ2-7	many	CASSIRTGFYEQYF	TGTGCCAGTAGTATCCGGACAGGGTTCTACGAGCAGTACTTC
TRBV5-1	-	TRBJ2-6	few	CASSLSTSGANVLTF	TGCGCCAGCAGCTTGTCGACCTCTGGGGCCAACGTCCTGACTTTC
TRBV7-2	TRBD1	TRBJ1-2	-	CASSLDTGGNYGYTF	TGTGCCAGCAGCTTAGACACAGGGGGGAACTATGGCTACACCTTC
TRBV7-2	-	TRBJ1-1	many	CASSLVGGNTEAFF	TGTGCCAGCAGCTTAGTGGGGGGGAACACTGAAGCTTTCTTT
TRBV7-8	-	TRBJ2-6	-	CASSSTAAPGANVLTF	TGTGCCAGCAGCTCGACGGCCGCCCCTGGGGCCAACGTCCTGACTTTC
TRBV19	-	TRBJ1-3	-	CASRAGSSGNTIYF	TGTGCCAGTAGAGCGGGAAGCTCTGGAAACACCATATATTTT
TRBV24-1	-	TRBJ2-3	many	CATSDPTYEGDTQYF	TGTGCCACCAGTGATCCCACCTATGAAGGAGATACGCAGTATTTT
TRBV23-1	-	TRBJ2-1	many	CASPLTDNEQFF	TGCGCCAGCCCTCTGACCGACAATGAGCAGTTCTTC
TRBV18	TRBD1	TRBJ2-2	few	CASSPRRVLDRGDTGELFF	TGTGCCAGCTCACCACGGCGGGTACTGGACAGGGGAGACACCGGGGAGCTGTTTTTT
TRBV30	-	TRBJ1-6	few	CAWSPYSTVRTYNSPLHF	TGTGCCTGGAGTCCCTACTCGACAGTACGGACCTATAATTCACCCCTCCACTTT
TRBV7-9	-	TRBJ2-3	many	CASSPLANPDTQYF	TGTGCCAGCAGCCCTCTTGCCAACCCAGATACGCAGTATTTT
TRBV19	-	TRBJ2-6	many	CASSDLSGANVLTF	TGTGCCAGCTCAGATCTCTCTGGGGCCAACGTCCTGACTTTC
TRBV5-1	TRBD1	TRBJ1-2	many	CASSLDTTGGIYGYTF	TGCGCCAGCAGCTTGGATACAACAGGGGGTATCTATGGCTACACCTTC
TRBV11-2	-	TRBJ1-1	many	CASSLTGNSLNTEAFF	TGTGCCAGCAGCTTAACAGGGAATAGCTTGAACACTGAAGCTTTCTTT
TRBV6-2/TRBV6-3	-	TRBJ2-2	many	CASSFQSGNTGELFF	TGTGCCAGCAGTTTCCAATCAGGGAACACCGGGGAGCTGTTTTTT